These 5 T cell receptor beta chains came from one sample sequenced in a study of T cells after yellow fever vaccination. TCRdb reanalysed the 5' RACE reads using MiXCR and keeps one entry per CDR3 protein. The data contain fewer than 450,000 distinct CDR3 sequences, around 10% of them singletons. The sample was PBMCs, taken on the day of the first yellow fever vaccination. Receptor source: a man younger than 30 who received the YFV17D yellow fever vaccine.

The chain combines TRBV4-1 with TRBJ2-1; TRBD1 is a possible D gene (6 bases). Between the trimmed V and J ends, which lost 5 bases and 8 bases, there was a span of 13 bases. The CDR3 sequence is 13 residues long. From germline, CDR1 is MGHRA and CDR2 YSYEKL. CDR3 sequence reads: CASSVSGGHEQFF. As DNA, the CDR3 is TGCGCCAGCAGCGTCAGTGGGGGCCATGAGCAGTTCTTC.

The chain uses TRBV24-1 and TRBJ1-5; D is possibly TRBD1 (5 bases). The germline CDR1 and CDR2 sequences are KGHDR and SFDVKD. The CDR3 totals 13 residues. The V end was cut by 7 bases, the J end by 3 bases, with 9 bases between. CDR3 coding DNA: TGTGCCACCAGCGACAGCTTCAATCAGCCCCAGCATTTT. This sequence encodes CATSDSFNQPQHF.

This clonotype has just a few counts. V is TRBV11-2 and J is TRBJ2-7; TRBD2 might be the D (7 bases). Germline V gene lookup returns CDR1 SGHAT and CDR2 FQNNGV. Between the trimmed V and J ends, which lost 6 bases and 5 bases, there was a span of 17 bases. The CDR3 loop spans 14 amino acids. CDR3 region: CASRYGGQGDEQYV. CDR3 DNA sequence: TGTGCCAGCAGATACGGGGGGCAGGGAGACGAGCAGTACGTC.

The V call is TRBV12-3 or TRBV12-4, the J call TRBJ2-5, with D unresolved. Trimming stripped 6 bases from V and 2 bases from J, with 13 bases between. This CDR3 has 14 residues. CDR3 nucleotide sequence: TGTGCCAGCAGCCCCCCGGCAAAACAAGAGACCCAGTACTTC. This codes for CASSPPAKQETQYF.

This sequence joins TRBV18 and TRBJ2-1; 8 nucleotides line up with TRBD1. The CDR3 length is 15 residues. V lost 5 bases and J lost 1; bases outside the gene matches: 4. Germline V lookup: CDR1 KGHSH, CDR2 LQKENI. This CDR3 reads CASSAQGESYNEQFF. DNA for the CDR3: TGTGCCAGCTCAGCACAGGGGGAATCCTACAATGAGCAGTTCTTC.